The sequence of this T cell receptor beta chain was determined in a study of Graves' ophthalmopathy and Graves' hyperthyroidism. Study as a whole: Where ophthalmopathy was absent within 18 months of follow-up, hyperthyroidism was stable. Findings and limits, study-wide: Among expanded thyroid clonotypes above 0.001 frequency, most also occurred in blood.

This clonotype was seen at least ten times. What it binds is not known. Amplification of TCR beta CDR3 regions used RNA transcripts. The workflow started with a first-round RT-PCR run with HTBI primers and then moved on to a second-round multiplex PCR. TCRdb reprocessed the multiplex PCR reads via MiXCR and lists one record per CDR3 protein. The data contain around 1.1 million distinct CDR3 sequences, less than 45% of them singletons. Hyperthyroidism patients, all newly diagnosed, had under 2 months' duration and ages of 18 to 65. From germline, CDR1 is SGDLS and CDR2 YYNGEE. The CDR3 length is 14 residues. Trimming at V came to 5 bases and at J to 3 bases, leaving 5 bases not matched to a gene.

The J gene is TRBJ1-5, the V gene TRBV9; 7 nucleotides line up with TRBD1. This receptor was identified in an adult man with Graves' hyperthyroidism. The sequenced sample consisted of peripheral blood or thyroid tissue (not recorded which). CDR3 loop: CASSQGGVNQPQHF. The CDR3, as DNA: TGTGCCAGCAGTCAGGGGGGAGTCAATCAGCCCCAGCATTTT.